The present entry profiles one TCR beta chain with its context. The sample originates from a study of shared clonotypes between healthy human individuals. About the research overall: CD8 memory received one plate per donor, CD8 naive two, CD4 memory three and CD4 naive three.

V lost 8 bases to trimming and J lost 7 bases, with 17 bases between them. Germline assignment: CDR1 MDHEN and CDR2 SYDVKM. The CDR3 has 13 amino acids. Deep-level running was used for the assay. Replicate sorted-subset PCRs were loaded with around 0.2 ug DNA, 30,000 to 35,000 T cell genomes. Measured with immunoSEQ multiplex PCR; TCRdb has only the in-frame clones, and not every one. The data contain 600,000 to 750,000 clones, about two thirds of them singletons. This sequence originates from a woman aged 25-40 years in good health. This chain joins TRBV28 and TRBJ1-2; D perhaps matches TRBD1 (6 bases). The sample consisted of memory CD4+ T cells sorted from blood. Specified subset: CD45RA-negative fraction. The CDR3 DNA is TGTGCCAGCTCGGTGGGGGGCGGGCGTGGCTACACCTTC. Translated: CASSVGGGRGYTF.